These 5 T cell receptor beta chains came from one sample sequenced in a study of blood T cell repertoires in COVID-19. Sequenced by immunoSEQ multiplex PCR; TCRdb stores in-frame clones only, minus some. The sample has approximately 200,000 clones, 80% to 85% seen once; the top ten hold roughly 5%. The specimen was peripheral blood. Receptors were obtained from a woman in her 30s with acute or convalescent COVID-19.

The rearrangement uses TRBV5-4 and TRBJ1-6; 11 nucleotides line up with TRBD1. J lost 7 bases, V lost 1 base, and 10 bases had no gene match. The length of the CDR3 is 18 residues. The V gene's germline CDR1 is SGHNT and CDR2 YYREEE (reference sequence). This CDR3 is CASSLRAGTGGNNSPLHF. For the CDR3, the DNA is TGTGCCAGCAGCTTGCGGGCCGGGACAGGGGGAAACAATTCACCCCTCCACTTT.

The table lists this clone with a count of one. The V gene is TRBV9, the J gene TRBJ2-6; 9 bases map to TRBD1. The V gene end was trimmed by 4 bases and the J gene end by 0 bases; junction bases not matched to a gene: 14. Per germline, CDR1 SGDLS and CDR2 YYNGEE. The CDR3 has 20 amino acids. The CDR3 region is CASSLTSGTGRGSGANVLTF. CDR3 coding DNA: TGTGCCAGCAGCTTAACCTCTGGGACAGGGCGAGGCTCTGGGGCCAACGTCCTGACTTTC.

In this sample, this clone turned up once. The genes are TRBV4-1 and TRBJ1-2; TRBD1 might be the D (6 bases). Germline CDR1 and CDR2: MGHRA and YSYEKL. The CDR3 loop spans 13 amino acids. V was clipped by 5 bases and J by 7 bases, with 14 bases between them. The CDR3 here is CASSGRGVRGYTF. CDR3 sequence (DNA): TGCGCCAGCAGCGGGAGGGGGGTCCGTGGCTACACCTTC.

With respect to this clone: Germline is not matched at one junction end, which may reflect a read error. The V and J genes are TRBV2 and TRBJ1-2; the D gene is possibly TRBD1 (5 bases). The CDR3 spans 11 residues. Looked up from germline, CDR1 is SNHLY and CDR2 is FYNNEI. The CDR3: CASTHSDTPAF. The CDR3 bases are TGTGCCAGCACTCACTCGGACACGCCCGCCTTC.

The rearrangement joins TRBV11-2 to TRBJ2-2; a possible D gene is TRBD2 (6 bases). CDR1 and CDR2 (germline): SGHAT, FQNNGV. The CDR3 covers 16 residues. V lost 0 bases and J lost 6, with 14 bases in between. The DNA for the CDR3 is TGTGCCAGCAGCTTAGATCCAGCGGGCCTACCCGGGGAGCTGTTTTTT. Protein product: CASSLDPAGLPGELFF. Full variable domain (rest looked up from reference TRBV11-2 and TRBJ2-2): EAGVAQSPRYKIIEKRQSVAFWCNPISGHATLYWYQQILGQGPKLLIQFQNNGVVDDSQLPKDRFSAERLKGVDSTLKIQPAKLEDSAVYLCASSLDPAGLPGELFFGEGSRLTVL.